Listed below are T cell receptor beta chains from one sample, sequenced in a study of T cells in narcolepsy. Sequencing used immunoSEQ multiplex PCR; TCRdb keeps in-frame clones, though not all of them. The sample carries about 180 clones, around a quarter recorded once. These receptors lack a known antigen. The sequenced sample was cultured CD4+ T cells from cerebrospinal fluid. Receptors originate from a human donor with narcolepsy. Each CDR3 is given with its conserved first and last residue. Each record gives: D gene, J gene, clone size, V gene, CDR3 DNA, CDR3 protein. D genes are given only for firm matches. Size tells how often a clone was seen (once, few, many) or the class of an expanded clone, and some rows leave it out.

TRBD1	TRBJ1-3	few	TRBV13	TGTGCCAGCAGCCTGGGACAGCCAAAGGCTGGAAACACCATATATTTT	CASSLGQPKAGNTIYF
-	TRBJ2-7	few	TRBV5-1	TGCGCCAGCAGCCCGAGTGGGCAGAGCTCCTACGAGCAGTACTTC	CASSPSGQSSYEQYF
-	TRBJ1-1	large	TRBV28	TGTGCCAGCAGTTTATTCCGAGTGAACACTGAAGCTTTCTTT	CASSLFRVNTEAFF
-	TRBJ1-1	few	TRBV11-2	TGTGCCAGCAGCCGGGGAGGAGGGGTACCCCCTATTAACACTGAAGCTTTCTTT	CASSRGGGVPPINTEAFF
-	TRBJ1-1	few	TRBV9	TGCGCCAGCAGCCTACAACGGGACACTGAAGCTTTCTTT	CASSLQRDTEAFF
-	TRBJ1-4	medium-sized	TRBV2	TGTGCCAACTATGCGGGCCAAGGACTGTTTTTT	CANYAGQGLFF
TRBD2	TRBJ2-3	large	TRBV14	TGTGCCAGCAACGGTGGGCCGCGGGGGGCGAGGACAGATACGCAGTATTTT	CASNGGPRGARTDTQYF
-	TRBJ2-3	-	TRBV27	TGTGCCAGCAGTCCCCTCGGGGGGCCAGATACGCAGTATTTT	CASSPLGGPDTQYF
TRBD1	TRBJ2-2	-	TRBV29-1	TGCAGCTCCTCCGGACAGGGAAGAAACCCCGGGGAGCTGTTTTTT	CSSSGQGRNPGELFF
-	TRBJ2-5	large	TRBV18	TGTGCCAGCTCACCCCTCCCCCAAGAGACCCAGTACTTC	CASSPLPQETQYF
TRBD1	TRBJ2-7	-	TRBV6-1	TGTGCCAGCCAAACCGGGGCAGGGGGTCGGTACGAGCAGTACTTC	CASQTGAGGRYEQYF
TRBD2	TRBJ2-3	few	TRBV6-6	TGTGCCGCAAGGACTAGCGCAATCACTAGCACAGATACGCAGTATTTT	CAARTSAITSTDTQYF
-	TRBJ1-3	few	TRBV18	TGTGCCAGCTCCGGGACTTATGGAAACACCATATATTTT	CASSGTYGNTIYF
-	TRBJ2-7	few	TRBV2	TGTGCCAGCAGGGAGGATGGGACACTTCCCTACGAGCAGTACTTC	CASREDGTLPYEQYF
-	TRBJ1-5	-	TRBV21-1	TGTGCCAGCAGATATACGCTAGCTAATTGGCATCATCAGCCCCAGCATTTT	CASRYTLANWHHQPQHF
-	TRBJ2-7	-	TRBV11-2	TGTGCCAGCAGTACCCCAGGGAAACACGAGCAGTACTTC	CASSTPGKHEQYF
-	TRBJ2-2	-	TRBV5-1	TGCGCCAGCAGAGGGCAGGGAAACACCGGGGAGCTGTTTTTT	CASRGQGNTGELFF
TRBD1	TRBJ1-5	medium-sized	TRBV5-6	TGTGCCAGCAGCCAGACAGGGTACAATAGCAATCAGCCCCAGCATTTT	CASSQTGYNSNQPQHF
-	TRBJ1-1	large	TRBV7-3	TGTGCCAGCAGTCCCGGACAGTACACTGAAGCTTTCTTT	CASSPGQYTEAFF
TRBD1	TRBJ2-7	-	TRBV5-6	TGTGCCAGCAGCTCGGGACAGATCACAAAAGTCTACGAGCAGTACTTC	CASSSGQITKVYEQYF
-	TRBJ2-7	once	TRBV6-1	TGTGCCAGCAGCCCGTCCTACGAGCAGTACTTC	CASSPSYEQYF
TRBD1	TRBJ2-3	large	TRBV2	TGTGCCAGCAGGGACAGGGAAGGAGATACGCAGTATTTT	CASRDREGDTQYF
TRBD2	TRBJ2-1	-	TRBV5-1	TGCGCCAGCACCGCTAGCGGGAGGACGGGTAATGAGCAGTTCTTC	CASTASGRTGNEQFF
-	TRBJ1-1	medium-sized	TRBV11-2	TGTGCCAGCAGTCTTGGGGGGAAGAACACTGAAGCTTTCTTT	CASSLGGKNTEAFF
-	TRBJ2-7	-	TRBV19	TGTGCCAGTAGTATAGGACACCTATACGAGCAGTACTTC	CASSIGHLYEQYF
-	TRBJ1-3	-	TRBV13	TGTGTCAGTAGCTTAGGGACACCCTACCGTGGAAACACCATATATTTT	CVSSLGTPYRGNTIYF
-	TRBJ2-1	medium-sized	TRBV2	TGTGCCAGCGGACTATACAATGAGCAGTTCTTC	CASGLYNEQFF
-	TRBJ2-7	-	TRBV6-4	TGTGCCAGCAGTACCCCAGGGAAACACGAGCAGTACTTC	CASSTPGKHEQYF
TRBD1	TRBJ2-7	-	TRBV6-1	TGTGCCAGCAGCTCCACTGGGACAGGGGGTTTCCAGCAGTACTTC	CASSSTGTGGFQQYF
-	TRBJ1-3	-	TRBV5-6	TGTGCCAGCAGCTTAGGGACACCCTACCGTGGAAACACCATATATTTT	CASSLGTPYRGNTIYF
-	TRBJ2-7	-	TRBV27	TGTGCCAGCAGTACCCCAGGGAAACACGAGCAGTACTTC	CASSTPGKHEQYF
-	TRBJ2-7	-	TRBV6-1	TGTACCAGCAGTGCCCCAGGGAAACACGAGCAGTACTTT	CTSSAPGKHEQYF
-	TRBJ1-3	few	TRBV13	TGTGCCAGCAGCTTACGGACACCCTACCGTGGAAACACCATATCTTTT	CASSLRTPYRGNTISF
-	TRBJ2-7	-	TRBV13	TGTGCCAGCAGTACCCCAGGGAAACACGAGCAGTACTTC	CASSTPGKHEQYF
TRBD1	TRBJ2-1	-	TRBV5-6	TGTGCCAGCAGCTCACAATTGAGGACAGGCACAAATGAGCAGTTCTTC	CASSSQLRTGTNEQFF
-	TRBJ1-2	medium-sized	TRBV5-4	TGTGCCAGCAGTACTATCTATGGCTACACCTTC	CASSTIYGYTF
TRBD1	TRBJ1-6	large	TRBV27	TGTGCCAGCAGTTTACAGGGGGAACTAGGATTTCATTCACCCCTCCACTTT	CASSLQGELGFHSPLHF